What follows is one T cell receptor (beta chain) and its context. Its binding antigen is unknown. Base qualities were left out, and no much larger clone turns up one base away. The sample comes from a study of T cell responses to AZD1222 COVID-19 vaccine (dated by TCRdb to the early 2020s). With respect to the entire study: AZD1222 recipients given second doses at about 4 weeks or at about 12 weeks were pooled, since spike-specific TCR depth and breadth were not found to differ between the two schedules. Trial participants were enrolled by age into 18-55, 56-69 and 70-plus year subgroups, with roughly 150, 30 and 60 TCR-sequenced participants respectively. TCR sequencing covered about 230 trial participants: approximately 200 given two doses of AZD1222 and 26 given two doses of MenACWY control vaccine.

Overall results and qualifications from the work: After two AZD1222 doses, spike-specific TCR breadth and depth were significantly higher than at day 0 and than in MenACWY recipients. Conclusions about previously exposed vaccinees are limited because only 6 or 7 AZD1222 recipients were SARS-CoV-2 seropositive at baseline. Participants were mostly white British, with more females than males. The authors suggested clonal diversity may have been underestimated. The whole spike protein was spanned by vaccine-associated CD4 TCRs, and dominant responses were seen in regions 160-218 and 743-854. Because no day 14 peak-response samples were available, repertoires were characterized only after the peak T cell response. In the small 56-69-year group, the increase in depth fell short of significance, most likely because of low power. Epitopes outside the regions mutated in the B.1.351 and B.1.1.7 variants were reportedly recognized by nearly half of the unique spike-specific TCRs.

The V and J ends are trimmed by 0 bases and 4 bases, leaving 13 bases between them. Via the germline V gene, CDR1 is SGHDT and CDR2 YYEEEE. From the cysteine up to the phenylalanine, the CDR3 has a length of 15 residues. Here the CDR3 DNA is all that survives: 45 bases in frame from base 1. Reading the label with the study, this specimen's time point is: baseline before first vaccination. Vaccinee samples came from UK trials COV001 and COV002, including a single-blind randomized controlled phase 2/3 trial of AZD1222 (ChAdOx1 nCoV-19) in healthy adults. For TCRbeta chain sequencing, PBMC samples were collected from trial participants at day 0 and at day 28 after the second dose. The CDR3 regions of human TCRbeta chains were subjected to immunosequencing. Regarding the original processing steps: TCRs in the repertoires were matched against a reference library of SARS-CoV-2-specific TCRs that had been generated with the MIRA antigen-specificity platform. Breadth meant the fraction of unique TCRs that were SARS-CoV-2-associated, whereas depth meant the fraction of total T cells that were SARS-CoV-2-associated. Using the MIRA data, every spike-specific TCR was mapped to the spike region that the TCR reacted to and assigned to either a CD4 or a CD8 class. Log10-transformed breadth and depth values were compared by one-way ANOVA with Sidak's multiple comparisons tests. Not all clones reach the TCRdb copy of this immuneACCESS table, which keeps in-frame sequences only. Checked studies attribute under half of the gap to unresolved V genes and leave the rest unexplained. That table furnishes V, J and clone size, whereas the DNA furnished D and trimming. Present in this sample are about 110,000 clones, around 85% of which were seen just once. The biggest ten clones account for 4% to 5% of the sample.

The clonotype comes from an adult in good health. The input for sequencing was peripheral blood, taken on day 0 of AZD1222 vaccination. Recombination connected TRBV5-6 to TRBJ1-2; the D gene cannot be resolved reliably. The nucleotide sequence reads TGTGCCAGCAGCTTGGGCCCGACCCCCCTCTATGGCTACACCTTC. Translation gives CASSLGPTPLYGYTF. Outside the CDR3, residues come from the reference TRBV5-6 and TRBJ1-2 proteins, so the full variable domain is: DAGVTQSPTHLIKTRGQQVTLRCSPKSGHDTVSWYQQALGQGPQFIFQYYEEEERQRGNFPDRFSGHQFPNYSSELNVNALLLGDSALYLCASSLGPTPLYGYTFGSGTRLTVV.